The T cell receptor (gamma chain) under discussion was sequenced for a study of γδ T cells in repeated Plasmodium falciparum infection (dated by TCRdb to 2020 to 2023). General notes on the study: The natural-infection arm enrolled Malian children exposed to intense seasonal malaria transmission and compared the Malian children with Australian children matched for age and gender. Four controlled human malaria infections were administered to about 5 malaria-naive U.S. adults over roughly 610 days by bites from P. falciparum NF54-infected Anopheles stephensi mosquitoes. Samples from controlled-infection subjects were taken at baseline, right before selected infections, and 21 days after each infection. Malian gammadelta TCR repertoires were analysed cross-sectionally during no-transmission periods and longitudinally across acute febrile malaria episodes. Using both natural infection in Mali and controlled human malaria infection, the study looked at the way repeated Plasmodium falciparum infection shapes the human gammadelta T cell repertoire.

Broader findings and caveats from the paper: Compared with the repertoires of Australian children, the Vdelta2-negative gammadelta TCR repertoires of Malian children appeared more clonally expanded, less diverse and less shared. The Malian cohort was drawn from a small rural village made up mostly of one ethnic group, which limits generalizability. Analysis of inter-individual variability in gammadelta T cell responses was limited by the small size of the controlled-infection cohort. Vgamma9/Vdelta2+ TCR repertoires kept a highly stable polyclonal repertoire across time and infection, and many TCRgamma sequences overlapped between individuals. In Vdelta2-negative gammadelta TCR repertoires, which were largely Vdelta1+, repeated controlled infections appeared to drive waves of new clonotype selection.

This clone was detected ten times or more. The antigen it binds to is not known. The protein that TCRdb holds for this DNA derives from a much larger clone and differs from the translated DNA at residue 9, which likely indicates a read error; the protein shown here is translated from the DNA. For bulk TCR repertoire analysis, Vgamma9/Vdelta2+ and Vdelta2-negative gammadelta T cell populations were isolated by flow sorting from peripheral blood mononuclear cells. Libraries were made using multiplex PCR. For sequencing, an Illumina MiSeq was employed. Each sorted gammadelta T cell sample was sequenced for both the TCR gamma (TRG) and TCR delta (TRD) chains. For the original study's pipeline: The repertoire analyses used clonotype tree plots, the accumulated frequency of the top 20 clonotypes, and diversity index (DI) and D75 metrics. Clones were re-identified by TCRdb from the public reads with CATT, and rows with the same DNA were merged. The V and J calls reflect TCRdb's pipeline rather than the authors' work. This sample lists 11,000 to 15,000 gamma-chain clones; 1.6% were detected once. The top ten hold about 29% of the sample.

There are 11 amino acids in the CDR3, from cysteine to phenylalanine inclusive. Of the read, only the CDR3 DNA is kept; its 33 bases are in frame from base 1. Unmatched junction bases come to 7, with V trimmed by 0 bases and J by 14 bases. From a lookup of the germline V gene, CDR1 and CDR2 are EGSTGY and YDSYTSSV. The sequence came from a pool of human donors (malaria-infected and uninfected, not separated). Sequenced: gamma-delta T cells from blood. The chain uses TRGV4 and TRGJ1 or TRGJ2. The nucleotide sequence is given as TGTGCCACCTGGGATGGGCGTCAGGAACTCTTT. Translated, this is CATWDGRQELF.